This TCR beta chain was recovered during a study of early T cells in non-severe SARS-CoV-2 infection. Study-level background: It was bulk RNA from unsorted whole blood that was sequenced, and the chains were unpaired. Study observations and caveats: Anti-spike CD8 responses were favored by VDJdb matching, which missed private and CD4 specificities.

This CDR3 is 12 amino acids long. The germline V and J ends were trimmed by 7 bases and 3 bases, with 9 bases remaining between them. Germline assignment: CDR1 SQVTM and CDR2 ANQGSEA. The protocol attached unique molecular identifiers to individual cDNA molecules. TCRdb redid the calling of the 5' RACE reads with MiXCR, one entry per CDR3 protein. The profile shows roughly 45,000 distinct CDR3 sequences, 11% of them singletons. This clonotype was picked up many times. Its cognate antigen is unknown. This chain uses TRBV29-1 with TRBJ2-2; TRBD2 might be the D (5 bases). The source of this sequence is an adult who was a healthcare worker with PCR-confirmed SARS-CoV-2 infection or an uninfected control (not recorded which). Sequencing was carried out using whole blood. Written as DNA, the CDR3 is TGCAGCGCCAGGCGGGACACCGGGGAGCTGTTTTTT. It encodes CSARRDTGELFF.